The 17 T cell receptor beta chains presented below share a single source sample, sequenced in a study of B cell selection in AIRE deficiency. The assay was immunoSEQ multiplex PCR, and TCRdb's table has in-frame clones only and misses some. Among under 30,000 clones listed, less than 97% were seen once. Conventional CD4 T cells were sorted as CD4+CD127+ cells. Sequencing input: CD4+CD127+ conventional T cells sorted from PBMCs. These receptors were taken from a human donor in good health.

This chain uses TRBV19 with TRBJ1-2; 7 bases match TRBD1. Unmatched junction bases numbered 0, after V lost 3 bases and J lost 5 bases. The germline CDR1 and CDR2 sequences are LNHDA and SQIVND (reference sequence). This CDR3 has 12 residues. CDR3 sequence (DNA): TGTGCCAGTAGTATGACAGGGTATGGCTACACCTTC. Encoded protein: CASSMTGYGYTF.

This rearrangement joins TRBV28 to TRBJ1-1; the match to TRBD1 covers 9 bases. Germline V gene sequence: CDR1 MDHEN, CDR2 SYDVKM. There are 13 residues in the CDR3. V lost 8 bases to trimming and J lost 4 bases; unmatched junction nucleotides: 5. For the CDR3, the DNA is TGTGCCAGCGGAAGACAGGGGGTCACTGAAGCTTTCTTT. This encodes CASGRQGVTEAFF.

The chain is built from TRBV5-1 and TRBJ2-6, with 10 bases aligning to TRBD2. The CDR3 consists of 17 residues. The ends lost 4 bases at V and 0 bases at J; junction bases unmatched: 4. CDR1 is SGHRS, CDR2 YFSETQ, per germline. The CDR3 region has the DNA TGCGCCAGCAGCACTAGCGGGGTCACCTCTGGGGCCAACGTCCTGACTTTC. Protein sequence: CASSTSGVTSGANVLTF.

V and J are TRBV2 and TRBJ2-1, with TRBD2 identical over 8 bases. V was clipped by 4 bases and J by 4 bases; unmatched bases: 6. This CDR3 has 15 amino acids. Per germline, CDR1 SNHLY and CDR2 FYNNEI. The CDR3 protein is CASSVQRGYYNEQFF. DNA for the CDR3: TGTGCCAGCAGTGTGCAGCGGGGGTATTACAATGAGCAGTTCTTC.

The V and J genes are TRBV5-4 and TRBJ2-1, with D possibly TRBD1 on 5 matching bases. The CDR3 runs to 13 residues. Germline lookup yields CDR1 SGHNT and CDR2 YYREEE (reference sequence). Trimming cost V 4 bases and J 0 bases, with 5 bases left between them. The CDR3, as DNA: TGTGCCAGCAGCGGGGCCTCCTACAATGAGCAGTTCTTC. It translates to CASSGASYNEQFF.

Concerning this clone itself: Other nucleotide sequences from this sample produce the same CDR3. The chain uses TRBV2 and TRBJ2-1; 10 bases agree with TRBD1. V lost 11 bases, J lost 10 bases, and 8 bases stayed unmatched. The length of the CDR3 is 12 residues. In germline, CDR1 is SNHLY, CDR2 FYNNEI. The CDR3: CASQPTGGEQFF. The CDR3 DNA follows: TGTGCCTCCCAGCCGACAGGGGGCGAGCAGTTCTTC.

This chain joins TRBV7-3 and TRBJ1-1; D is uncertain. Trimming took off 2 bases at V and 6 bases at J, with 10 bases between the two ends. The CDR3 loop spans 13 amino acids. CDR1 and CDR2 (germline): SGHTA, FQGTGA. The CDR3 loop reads CASSLEVDAEAFF. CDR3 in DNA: TGTGCCAGCAGCTTAGAGGTAGACGCTGAAGCTTTCTTT.

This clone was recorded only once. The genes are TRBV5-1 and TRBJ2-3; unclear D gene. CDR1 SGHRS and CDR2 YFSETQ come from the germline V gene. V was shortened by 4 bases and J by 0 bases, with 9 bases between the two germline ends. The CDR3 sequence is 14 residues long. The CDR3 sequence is CASSPLPSTDTQYF. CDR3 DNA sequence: TGCGCCAGCAGCCCCTTACCTAGCACAGATACGCAGTATTTT.

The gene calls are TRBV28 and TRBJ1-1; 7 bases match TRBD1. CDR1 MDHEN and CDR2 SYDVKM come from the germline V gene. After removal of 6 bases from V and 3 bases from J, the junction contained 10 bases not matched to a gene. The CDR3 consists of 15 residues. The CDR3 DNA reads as TGTGCCAGCAGAGTGGGGACAGCCTTGCACACTGAAGCTTTCTTT. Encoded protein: CASRVGTALHTEAFF.

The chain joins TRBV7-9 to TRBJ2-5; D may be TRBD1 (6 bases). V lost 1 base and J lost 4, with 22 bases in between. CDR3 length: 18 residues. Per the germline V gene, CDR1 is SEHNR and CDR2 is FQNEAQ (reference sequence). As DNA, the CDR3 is TGTGCCAGCAGCTTAGGAGGGGGAGCTGAGAGGTTCGGAGAGACCCAGTACTTC. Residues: CASSLGGGAERFGETQYF.

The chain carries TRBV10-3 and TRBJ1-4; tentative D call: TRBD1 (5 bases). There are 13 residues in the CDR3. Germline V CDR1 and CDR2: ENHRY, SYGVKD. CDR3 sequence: CAIRGADNEKLFF. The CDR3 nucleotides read TGTGCGATACGAGGGGCGGATAATGAAAAACTGTTTTTT.

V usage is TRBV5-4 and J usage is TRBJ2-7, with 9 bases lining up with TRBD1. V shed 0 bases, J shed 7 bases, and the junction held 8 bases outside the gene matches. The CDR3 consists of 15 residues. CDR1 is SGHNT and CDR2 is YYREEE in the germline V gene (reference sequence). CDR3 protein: CASSLDRGLRGEQYF. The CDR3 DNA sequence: TGTGCCAGCAGCTTGGACAGGGGGCTTCGTGGAGAGCAGTACTTC.

The CDR3 here is CASSQTGAGEKLFF. The CDR3 DNA reads TGTGCCAGCAGCCAAACAGGGGCCGGGGAAAAACTGTTTTTT. The rearrangement links TRBV5-8 to TRBJ1-4; TRBD1 matches 7 bases. Per germline, CDR1 SGHTS and CDR2 YDEGEE. V dropped 4 bases and J dropped 8; count of bases not matched to a gene: 8. The CDR3 has 14 residues. Using reference TRBV5-8 and TRBJ1-4 for the parts outside the CDR3, the full variable domain is EAGVTQSPTHLIKTRGQQATLRCSPISGHTSVYWYQQALGLGLQFLLWYDEGEERNRGNFPPRFSGRQFPNYSSELNVNALELEDSALYLCASSQTGAGEKLFFGSGTQLSVL.

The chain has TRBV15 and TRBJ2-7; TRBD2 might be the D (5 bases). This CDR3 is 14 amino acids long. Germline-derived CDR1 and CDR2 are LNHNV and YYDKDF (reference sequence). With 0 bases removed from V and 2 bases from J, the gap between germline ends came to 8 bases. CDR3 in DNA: TGTGCCACCAGCAGAGATCGGGGTCCCTACGAGCAGTACTTC. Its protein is CATSRDRGPYEQYF.

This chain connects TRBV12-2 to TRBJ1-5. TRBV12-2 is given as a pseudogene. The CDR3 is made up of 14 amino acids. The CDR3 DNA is TGTGCAAGTCGCCAAACGAGGGGAAGTCAGCCCCAGCATTTT. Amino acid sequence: CASRQTRGSQPQHF.

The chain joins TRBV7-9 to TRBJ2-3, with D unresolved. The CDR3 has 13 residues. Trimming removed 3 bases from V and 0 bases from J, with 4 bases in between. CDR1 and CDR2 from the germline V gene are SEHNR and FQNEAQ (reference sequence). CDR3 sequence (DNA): TGTGCCAGCAGCTTTGATAGCACAGATACGCAGTATTTT. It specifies CASSFDSTDTQYF.

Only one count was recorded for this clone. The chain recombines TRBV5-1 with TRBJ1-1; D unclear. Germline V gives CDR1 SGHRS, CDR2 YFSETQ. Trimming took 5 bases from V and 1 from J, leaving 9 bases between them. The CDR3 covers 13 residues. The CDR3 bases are TGCGCCAGCAGTGACCGTTGGAACACTGAAGCTTTCTTT. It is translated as CASSDRWNTEAFF.